The 5 T cell receptor beta chains given below trace back to one sample, sequenced in a study of cytomegalovirus exposure and HLA in healthy donors listed by TCRdb under 2017. The library was built by means of the immunoSEQ multiplex PCR assay. A mixture of 60 forward primers for TCR Vbeta segments and 13 reverse primers for TCR Jbeta segments was used in the multiplex PCR. Imported from immuneACCESS, the table was reduced by TCRdb to in-frame sequences with V and J called. These copies leave out some clones; in studies compared against another copy, an unresolved V gene accounts for under half, and the cause of the remainder is not known. The sample table holds some 120,000 clones. Just under 2% of the sample is held by the ten biggest clonotypes. The material sequenced was PBMCs. Every receptor here comes from a woman aged 55-70 years in good health and CMV-seronegative.

The chain couples TRBV7-9 to TRBJ2-1; perhaps TRBD1 as D (6 bases). Per germline, CDR1 SEHNR and CDR2 FQNEAQ (reference sequence). CDR3 length equals 15 residues. Trimming pared 5 bases from V and 4 bases from J, leaving 15 bases between. This chain's CDR3 is CASSRPGGRYNEQFF. CDR3 bases: TGTGCCAGCAGCCGACCTGGGGGCCGATACAATGAGCAGTTCTTC. Full variable domain (missing parts from reference TRBV7-9 and TRBJ2-1): DTGVSQNPRHKITKRGQNVTFRCDPISEHNRLYWYRQTLGQGPEFLTYFQNEAQLEKSRLLSDRFSAERPKGSFSTLEIQRTEQGDSAMYLCASSRPGGRYNEQFFGPGTRLTVL.

V and J are TRBV6-1 and TRBJ1-1, with D possibly being TRBD1 (5 bases). V shed 5 bases and J shed 5 bases, with 15 bases lying between them. The CDR3 is 14 residues long. Germline CDR1 and CDR2: MNHNS and SASEGT. The CDR3 region is CASSPRRGGTEAFF. The CDR3 nucleotides are TGTGCCAGCAGTCCCCGACGGGGGGGGACTGAAGCTTTCTTT.

Here the CDR3 reads CASSPGGLGLAGVSSYEQYF. CDR3 DNA: TGCGCCAGCAGCCCGGGAGGCTTGGGACTAGCGGGGGTCAGCTCCTACGAGCAGTACTTC. The rearrangement joins TRBV5-1 to TRBJ2-7, with TRBD2 identical over 14 bases. The CDR3 is 20 amino acids. Germline-derived CDR1 and CDR2 are SGHRS and YFSETQ. Losses at the gene ends were 4 bases for V and 0 bases for J; bases not matched to a gene: 15. The whole variable domain, filled in from reference TRBV5-1 and TRBJ2-7, reads KAGVTQTPRYLIKTRGQQVTLSCSPISGHRSVSWYQQTPGQGLQFLFEYFSETQRNKGNFPGRFSGRQFSNSRSEMNVSTLELGDSALYLCASSPGGLGLAGVSSYEQYFGPGTRLTVT.

The chain is built from TRBV6-7 and TRBJ2-5, with 14 bases that match TRBD2. TRBV6-7 is recorded as an ORF, its role being uncertain. The trim removed 6 bases at V and 7 bases at J, leaving 19 bases unmatched. The CDR3 has 19 amino acids. CDR3 residues: CASSSFTLPGLAGDGTQYF. The CDR3 DNA is TGTGCCAGCAGCTCTTTTACACTCCCGGGACTAGCGGGGGACGGGACCCAGTACTTC.

The chain combines TRBV7-3 with TRBJ2-5, with 8 nucleotides matching TRBD1. TRBJ2-7 explains the end of the DNA better; the J call may be wrong. The CDR3 has 14 amino acids. Germline CDR1 and CDR2: SGHTA and FQGTGA. DNA for the CDR3: TGTGCCAGCAGCTTAAGTCCAGGGGGCAACGAGCAGTACTTC. It codes for CASSLSPGGNEQYF.